This T cell receptor (beta chain) was found in a study of blood T cell repertoires in COVID-19. As for the study in general: Material from acute and convalescent COVID-19 was sourced from the United States, Italy and Spain. The cDNA or gDNA used as material had been derived from T cells, B-cell-depleted T cells, or PBMCs.

In the original workflow: Reference gene primer amplification in the assay estimated nucleated cell counts. Assay: immunoSEQ multiplex PCR; the TCRdb copy retains only in-frame clones and omits some. Clone size and the V and J calls come from that table; the DNA yielded D and trimming. The sample consists of about 150,000 clones, about 85% of them appearing once. The CDR3 length is 13 residues. V was pared by 0 bases and J by 13 bases, with 13 bases between. Germline V gene sequence: CDR1 SGHRS, CDR2 YFSETQ. This receptor was identified in a woman aged 70-85 years with acute or convalescent COVID-19. Material for sequencing was peripheral blood. The chain employs TRBV5-1 and TRBJ1-4; D unclear. Here the CDR3 reads CASSLDQYEGLFF. The DNA for the CDR3 is TGCGCCAGCAGCTTGGACCAGTACGAGGGACTGTTTTTT. Complete variable domain (other parts from reference TRBV5-1 and TRBJ1-4): KAGVTQTPRYLIKTRGQQVTLSCSPISGHRSVSWYQQTPGQGLQFLFEYFSETQRNKGNFPGRFSGRQFSNSRSEMNVSTLELGDSALYLCASSLDQYEGLFFGSGTQLSVL.